This section outlines one TCR beta chain sequence together with its context. Each sorted subset replicate got 200 ng genomic DNA, 25,000 to 30,000 genomes. Original handling: Filtering differed, since immunoSEQ gave only junction sequences and no quality scores. Profiled with immunoSEQ multiplex PCR; TCRdb holds only in-frame clones, not every one. V, J and clone size are taken as reported in that table, and D and trimming were inferred from the DNA itself. The sample records about 2,500,000 clones, about 92% being singletons. V was clipped by 6 bases and J by 10 bases; unmatched bases: 18. CDR1 and CDR2 (germline): MNHEY, SVGAGI. The CDR3 sequence is 15 residues long. This sample stems from a study of shared clonotypes between healthy human individuals. A split of CD4+ cells into CD45RA+ naive and CD45RA-negative memory subsets was performed.

The chain links TRBV6-5 to TRBJ2-7, with TRBD2 matching over 7 bases. This clonotype was sampled from a man in his late teens or twenties in good health. The sample taken for sequencing was naive CD4+ T cells sorted from blood. Subset of the sample: CD45RA+ positively selected. CDR3 residues: CASRGGSAIPHLQYF. Here the CDR3 DNA reads TGTGCCAGCAGGGGGGGGAGCGCAATACCCCACCTACAGTACTTC.